The 30 T cell receptor beta chains below come from one sample, sequenced in a study of CD4 T cells in relation to SARS-CoV-2 and coronaviruses (dated by TCRdb to the early 2020s). CD4+ T cells from unexposed donors were collected before the COVID-19 pandemic (2011-2018). After less than 13 days of culture, CD4+ T cells were isolated with the EasySep CD4+ T cell isolation kit. Library preparation used the immunoSEQ multiplex PCR assay. Entries here come from immuneACCESS through TCRdb and include only in-frame sequences with V and J called. Some clones fail to appear in such tables; in the studies checked, an unresolved V gene covers under half of the shortfall, and the cause of the remainder is unknown. For this sample there are 20,000 to 25,000 clones; under 70% appear just once. Roughly 9.6% of the sample lies in the top ten. For these receptors, no antigen is known. Sequenced material: CD4+ T cells from PBMCs, cultured in vitro. These receptor sequences come from a human donor in good health.

The chain employs TRBV28 and TRBJ1-2; maybe TRBD1 (6 bases). There are 13 residues in the CDR3. CDR1 MDHEN and CDR2 SYDVKM come from the germline V gene. Trimming stripped 6 bases from V and 3 bases from J, with 11 bases between. In DNA form, the CDR3 reads TGTGCCAGCAGACCCGAGGGGGACTATGGCTACACCTTC. Translating gives CASRPEGDYGYTF.

The chain recombines TRBV7-7 with TRBJ2-3; 8 positions match TRBD2. J gave up 4 bases and V 4 bases, and 1 base lay outside the gene matches. The CDR3 has 13 amino acids. Germline V gene data show CDR1 as SSHAT and CDR2 as FNYEAQ (reference sequence). In nucleotides, the CDR3 is TGTGCCAGCAGCTCCGGGGGGGCAGATACGCAGTATTTT. It codes for CASSSGGADTQYF.

The chain carries TRBV5-5 and TRBJ1-1, with D perhaps matching TRBD1 (5 bases). The CDR3 has 12 residues. The germline gives CDR1 SGHKS, CDR2 YYEKEE (reference sequence). Deletions cut 4 bases from V and 5 bases from J, with 9 bases between. The CDR3 DNA follows: TGTGCCAGCAGCATGACAGCGACTGAAGCTTTCTTT. Protein product: CASSMTATEAFF. Supplemented by reference TRBV5-5 and TRBJ1-1, the full variable domain reads DAGVTQSPTHLIKTRGQQVTLRCSPISGHKSVSWYQQVLGQGPQFIFQYYEKEERGRGNFPDRFSARQFPNYSSELNVNALLLGDSALYLCASSMTATEAFFGQGTRLTVV.

V and J are TRBV7-9 and TRBJ2-2; D is ambiguous. The CDR3 contains 15 residues. V gave up 3 bases and J gave up 4 bases, with 12 bases separating them. The germline V gene encodes CDR1 SEHNR and CDR2 FQNEAQ (reference sequence). The chain's CDR3 is CASSFQTGPTGELFF. The CDR3 region has the DNA TGTGCCAGCAGCTTCCAGACTGGACCCACCGGGGAGCTGTTTTTT.

V usage is TRBV11-3 and J usage is TRBJ1-4; tentative D call: TRBD1 (6 bases). The CDR3 spans 19 residues. Trimming removed 2 bases from V and 0 bases from J, with 19 bases in between. CDR1 is SGHNT, CDR2 YENEEA, per germline. The chain's CDR3 is CASSLIGARGSTTNEKLFF. The CDR3 DNA reads TGTGCCAGCAGCTTAATCGGGGCTAGGGGGAGCACAACTAATGAAAAACTGTTTTTT.

The chain is built from TRBV9 and TRBJ2-1; 15 bases align to TRBD2. The V segment lost 0 bases and the J segment 8 bases; nucleotides outside the gene matches: 6. CDR3 length: 17 residues. Germline CDR1 SGDLS, CDR2 YYNGEE. The CDR3 reads CASSVVLGLAGGDEQFF. The CDR3 nucleotides are TGTGCCAGCAGCGTAGTCTTAGGACTAGCGGGGGGGGATGAGCAGTTCTTC.

The gene calls are TRBV6-2 or TRBV6-3 and TRBJ2-1, with 11 positions matching TRBD2. CDR1 is MNHEY and CDR2 is SVGEGT in the germline V gene. The CDR3 runs 14 residues. The V segment lost 6 bases and the J segment 6 bases; nucleotides outside the gene matches: 4. The CDR3 spells CASSRLAGSNEQFF. The DNA for the CDR3 is TGTGCCAGCAGCCGACTAGCGGGGAGCAATGAGCAGTTCTTC.

CDR3 coding DNA: TGTGCCAGCAGTTCACAGGGGTACACTGAAGCTTTCTTT. Translated: CASSSQGYTEAFF. J is TRBJ1-1 and V is TRBV12-3 or TRBV12-4; 7 bases line up with TRBD1. The V gene end was trimmed by 4 bases and the J gene end by 3 bases; junction bases not matched to a gene: 2. This CDR3 comprises 13 residues.

The V gene is TRBV19, the J gene TRBJ1-2; 7 nucleotides match TRBD1. CDR1 and CDR2 from the germline V gene are LNHDA and SQIVND (reference sequence). The length of the CDR3 is 14 residues. After removal of 5 bases from V and 3 bases from J, the junction contained 6 bases not matched to a gene. The chain's CDR3 is CASSVRQGYYGYTF. The CDR3 region has the DNA TGTGCCAGTAGTGTCCGACAGGGCTACTATGGCTACACCTTC.

The chain joins TRBV7-8 to TRBJ2-6; 11 bases map to TRBD1. The germline V gene has CDR1 SGHVS and CDR2 FQNEAQ. CDR3 size: 18 residues. V trimming: 4 bases; J trimming: 1 base; junction bases outside the gene matches: 6. DNA for the CDR3: TGTGCCAGCAGCTGGACCGGGACAGGGGGATCTGGGGCCAACGTCCTGACTTTC. It translates to CASSWTGTGGSGANVLTF.

This clone was picked up one time. The chain employs TRBV18 and TRBJ2-2; 7 bases are a match to TRBD2. CDR3 length equals 17 residues. Germline V gene lookup returns CDR1 KGHSH and CDR2 LQKENI. The V gene end was trimmed by 0 bases and the J gene end by 0 bases; junction bases not matched to a gene: 4. The CDR3 loop reads CASSPPLGLANTGELFF. The CDR3 DNA sequence: TGTGCCAGCTCACCACCCCTCGGACTAGCGAACACCGGGGAGCTGTTTTTT.

J is TRBJ2-1 and V is TRBV7-3; TRBD2 aligns across 8 bases. Germline values: CDR1 SGHTA, CDR2 FQGTGA. The V segment lost 2 bases and the J segment 4 bases; nucleotides outside the gene matches: 13. There are 18 residues in the CDR3. For the CDR3, the DNA is TGTGCCAGCAGCTTAGCCGCTTTGGGTAGCGGGACATACAATGAGCAGTTCTTC. Translation: CASSLAALGSGTYNEQFF.

In DNA, the CDR3 is TGTGCCAGCAGTTTCGCAGTACCCCCTTATGGCTACACCTTC. Encoded protein: CASSFAVPPYGYTF. The chain recombines TRBV6-6 with TRBJ1-2; D gene ambiguous. V was trimmed by 4 bases and J by 5 bases, leaving 14 bases between them. CDR3 length: 14 amino acids. Germline V gives CDR1 MNHNY, CDR2 SVGAGI (reference sequence).

The gene calls are TRBV7-9 and TRBJ2-7, with a weak D call TRBD2 (5 bases). The germline V gene has CDR1 SEHNR and CDR2 FQNEAQ (reference sequence). V was pared by 1 base and J by 2 bases, with 12 bases between. The CDR3 is 15 amino acids. The chain's CDR3 is CASSLEGGVPYEQYF. CDR3 sequence (DNA): TGTGCCAGCAGCTTAGAAGGAGGAGTCCCCTACGAGCAGTACTTC.

This sequence joins TRBV2 and TRBJ2-2; D possibly corresponds to TRBD2 (5 bases). Germline V gives CDR1 SNHLY, CDR2 FYNNEI. This CDR3 is built from 12 residues. The CDR3 sequence: CAIGGNTGELFF. The CDR3 DNA is TGTGCTATCGGAGGAAACACCGGGGAGCTGTTTTTT. The full variable domain, its missing parts supplied by reference TRBV2 and TRBJ2-2, is EPEVTQTPSHQVTQMGQEVILRCVPISNHLYFYWYRQILGQKVEFLVSFYNNEISEKSEIFDDQFSVERPDGSNFTLKIRSTKLEDSAMYFCAIGGNTGELFFGEGSRLTVL.

The chain uses TRBV7-8 and TRBJ2-7; no clear D. Germline-derived CDR1 and CDR2 are SGHVS and FQNEAQ. The CDR3 sequence is 14 residues long. V was clipped by 1 base and J by 2 bases, with 9 bases between them. CDR3 loop: CASSLGFQTYEQYF. The DNA for the CDR3 is TGTGCCAGCAGCTTAGGCTTCCAGACCTACGAGCAGTACTTC.

This chain uses TRBV5-1 with TRBJ1-2, with a weak D call TRBD1 (5 bases). CDR1 SGHRS and CDR2 YFSETQ come from the germline V gene. The CDR3 contains 13 residues. Trimming took off 3 bases at V and 6 bases at J, with 12 bases between the two ends. CDR3 coding DNA: TGCGCCAGCAGCTCCCAGGGAGGAGATGGCTACACCTTC. The encoded protein is CASSSQGGDGYTF.

The chain has TRBV6-6 and TRBJ2-5; D might be TRBD2 (6 bases). This CDR3 has 13 amino acids. Per the germline V gene, CDR1 is MNHNY and CDR2 is SVGAGI (reference sequence). V was pared by 6 bases and J by 2 bases, with 10 bases between. The CDR3 sequence is CASRPGGQETQYF. The CDR3 DNA sequence: TGTGCCAGCAGACCAGGAGGGCAAGAGACCCAGTACTTC.

CDR3 protein: CASSLARLYSRDEQFF. The DNA for the CDR3 is TGCGCCAGCAGCTTGGCACGACTATATTCGAGAGATGAGCAGTTCTTC. The chain combines TRBV5-1 with TRBJ2-1; the D gene is possibly TRBD2 (5 bases). This CDR3 contains 16 residues. Germline loops: CDR1 SGHRS, CDR2 YFSETQ. The V end lost 0 bases, the J end lost 8 bases, and 18 bases lay between the germline ends.

The genes are TRBV18 and TRBJ2-2; 7 bases fit TRBD1. Trimming cost V 0 bases and J 6 bases; bases outside gene matches: 10. CDR1 is KGHSH, CDR2 LQKENI, per germline. The CDR3 runs 17 residues. The CDR3 DNA follows: TGTGCCAGCTCACCACCCCCCGGACAGGCTGCGGCCGGGGAGCTGTTTTTT. This sequence encodes CASSPPPGQAAAGELFF. The variable domain in full, completed from reference TRBV18 and TRBJ2-2, reads NAGVMQNPRHLVRRRGQEARLRCSPMKGHSHVYWYRQLPEEGLKFMVYLQKENIIDESGMPKERFSAEFPKEGPSILRIQQVVRGDSAAYFCASSPPPGQAAAGELFFGEGSRLTVL.

The chain employs TRBV27 and TRBJ1-4, with 7 positions matching TRBD1. This CDR3 contains 17 residues. Germline-derived CDR1 and CDR2 are MNHEY and SMNVEV (reference sequence). V was pared by 6 bases and J by 0 bases, with 10 bases of the junction left unmatched. Here the CDR3 DNA reads TGTGCCAGCAGAAGGGACAGAATAGGGGCAACTAATGAAAAACTGTTTTTT. Translation gives CASRRDRIGATNEKLFF.

This sequence joins TRBV7-2 and TRBJ1-2, with D possibly TRBD1 on 6 matching bases. The CDR3 covers 14 residues. Germline CDR1 SGHTA, CDR2 FQGNSA. Trimming cost V 5 bases and J 6 bases, with 16 bases left between them. The CDR3 loop reads CASSVTQGENGYTF. DNA of the CDR3: TGTGCCAGCAGCGTAACACAGGGAGAAAATGGCTACACCTTC.

The CDR3 nucleotides are TGTGCCAGCAGGTCACAGGGATGGAATCAGCCCCAGCATTTT. It yields the protein CASRSQGWNQPQHF. The genes are TRBV2 and TRBJ1-5, with D possibly being TRBD1 (6 bases). Germline lookup yields CDR1 SNHLY and CDR2 FYNNEI. The CDR3 sequence is 14 residues long. V lost 6 bases and J 4 bases, leaving 13 bases between the germline ends.

This clone is medium-sized by share. V is TRBV27 and J is TRBJ2-5; D is unclear. CDR1 is MNHEY and CDR2 is SMNVEV in the germline V gene (reference sequence). The CDR3 totals 12 residues. V lost 5 bases and J 4 bases, leaving 8 bases between the germline ends. In DNA form, the CDR3 reads TGTGCCAGCAGTACCTCCGGAGAGACCCAGTACTTC. Protein product: CASSTSGETQYF.

The J gene is TRBJ2-5, the V gene TRBV25-1; D may be TRBD1 (5 bases). The CDR3 is made up of 15 amino acids. Germline CDR1 reads MGHDK; CDR2 reads SYGVNS. Between the trimmed V and J ends, which lost 3 bases and 0 bases, there was a span of 11 bases. The CDR3 DNA sequence: TGTGCCAGCAGTGACAGGGATGGGTACCAAGAGACCCAGTACTTC. Translating gives CASSDRDGYQETQYF.

This clone has more than one count but fewer than ten. The chain joins TRBV13 to TRBJ1-5; D is uncertain. CDR3 length: 12 amino acids. The germline V and J ends were trimmed by 2 bases and 5 bases, with 4 bases remaining between them. Germline V lookup: CDR1 PRHDT, CDR2 FYEKMQ (reference sequence). This CDR3 is CASSLSDQPQHF. The CDR3 DNA reads as TGTGCCAGCAGCTTATCGGATCAGCCCCAGCATTTT.

This rearrangement joins TRBV20-1 to TRBJ2-1; the D is unclear. Trimming removed 3 bases from V and 3 bases from J, with 9 bases in between. CDR3 length: 13 residues. CDR1 and CDR2 from the germline V gene are DFQATT and SNEGSKA (reference sequence). The DNA of the CDR3 is TGCAGTGCTAGTTCGCCTCTCTACAATGAGCAGTTCTTC. Residues: CSASSPLYNEQFF.

The CDR3 sequence is CASRQQDTGELFF. For the CDR3, the DNA is TGTGCCAGCAGACAGCAAGACACCGGGGAGCTGTTTTTT. The chain couples TRBV11-2 to TRBJ2-2; D remains ambiguous. V was trimmed by 6 bases and J by 3 bases, leaving 8 bases between them. This CDR3 is built from 13 residues. Germline CDR1 SGHAT, CDR2 FQNNGV.

The chain uses TRBV9 and TRBJ1-2; D is possibly TRBD1 (5 bases). V lost 0 bases, J lost 4 bases, and 13 bases lay in between. Germline V gene lookup returns CDR1 SGDLS and CDR2 YYNGEE. The CDR3 is made up of 15 amino acids. CDR3 loop: CASSVGTWQGYGYTF. The CDR3 DNA follows: TGTGCCAGCAGCGTAGGGACCTGGCAGGGCTATGGCTACACCTTC.

This chain connects TRBV11-2 to TRBJ2-3, with 7 bases aligning to TRBD2. Germline trimming cut 2 bases from V and 6 bases from J; bases unmatched to any gene: 11. CDR1 is SGHAT and CDR2 is FQNNGV in the germline V gene. The CDR3 totals 16 residues. CDR3 amino acids: CASSLLTGGLLDTQYF. For the CDR3, the DNA is TGTGCCAGCAGCTTACTCACGGGGGGTCTACTCGATACGCAGTATTTT.